This T cell receptor beta chain was observed in a study of T cell responses to AZD1222 COVID-19 vaccine. Whole-study results and caveats: Baseline testing showed seropositivity in only five or six AZD1222 recipients. Clonal diversity was possibly underestimated, and white British individuals and females predominated among donors. Vaccine-associated CD4 TCRs ranged over spike, dominating at 160-218 and 743-854.

To note about this clone: The antigen is undetermined.

Measured with immunoSEQ multiplex PCR; TCRdb has only the in-frame clones, and not every one. The sample lists around 110,000 clones; roughly 87% were seen once. V was clipped by 5 bases and J by 6 bases; unmatched bases: 12. Germline V gives CDR1 PRHDT, CDR2 FYEKMQ (reference sequence). This CDR3 spans 17 amino acids. Sequences were derived from peripheral blood, sampled on day 0 of AZD1222 vaccination. This sequence joins TRBV13 and TRBJ2-7; 14 nucleotides agree with TRBD2. This TCR came from an adult in good health. The CDR3 is CASSPFGLAGGEGEQYF. DNA of the CDR3: TGTGCCAGCAGCCCCTTTGGACTAGCGGGAGGCGAAGGCGAGCAGTACTTC.